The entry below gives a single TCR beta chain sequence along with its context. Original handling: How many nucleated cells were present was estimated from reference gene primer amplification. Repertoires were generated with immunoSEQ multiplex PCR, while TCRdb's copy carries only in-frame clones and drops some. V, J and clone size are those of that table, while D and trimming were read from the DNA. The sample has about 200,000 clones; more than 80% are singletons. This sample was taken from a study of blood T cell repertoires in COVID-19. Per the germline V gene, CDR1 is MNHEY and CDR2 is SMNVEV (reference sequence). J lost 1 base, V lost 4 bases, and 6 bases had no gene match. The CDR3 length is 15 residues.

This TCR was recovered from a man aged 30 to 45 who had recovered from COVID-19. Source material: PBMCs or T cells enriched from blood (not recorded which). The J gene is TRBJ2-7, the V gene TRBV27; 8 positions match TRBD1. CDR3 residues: CASSWTGPLSYEQYF. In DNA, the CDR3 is TGTGCCAGCAGTTGGACAGGGCCCCTTTCCTACGAGCAGTACTTC.